This TCR beta chain comes out of a study of identical twins. Study results and limitations: Within beta out-of-frame sequences, the excess sharing observed between twins was weaker. Clonotypes of the beta chain that were abundant in cord blood carried fewer insertions (memory repertoires showed none). Invariant cells of the MAIT and iNKT types might have partly distorted the zero-insertion analyses.

The CDR3 extends over 15 amino acids. Germline V gene data show CDR1 as ENHRY and CDR2 as SYGVKD. V lost 8 bases, J lost 5 bases, and 18 bases lay in between. Carrying unique molecular identifiers, the cDNA also gained a universal primer site through template switching. One entry per CDR3 protein results from TCRdb running MiXCR on the 5' RACE reads. This sample has about 530,000 distinct CDR3 sequences, with 12% to 15% found just once. This clonotype was seen only a few times. The antigen is unknown. These data were likewise used in another study, on yellow fever vaccine responses in identical twins.

The sequenced sample was CD4+ T cells sorted from blood. The gene calls are TRBV10-3 and TRBJ2-2; D remains unclear. This TCR was recovered from a woman between 18 and 29 years old in good health. CDR3 sequence reads: CAIRVDQSVTGELFF. For the CDR3, the DNA is TGTGCCATCCGGGTCGACCAATCTGTGACCGGGGAGCTGTTTTTT.